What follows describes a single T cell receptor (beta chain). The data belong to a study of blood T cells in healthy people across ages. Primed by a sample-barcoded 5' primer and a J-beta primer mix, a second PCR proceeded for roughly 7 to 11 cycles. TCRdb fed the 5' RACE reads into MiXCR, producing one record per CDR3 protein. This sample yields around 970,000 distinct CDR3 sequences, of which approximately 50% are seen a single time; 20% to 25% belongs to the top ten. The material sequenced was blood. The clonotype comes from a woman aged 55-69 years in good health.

CDR3 nucleotides: TGCAGTGCTAGAGATCCGCGGGGGACAGGGGGGAATGAGCAGTTCTTC. Amino acid sequence: CSARDPRGTGGNEQFF. This chain joins TRBV20-1 and TRBJ2-1, with 11 bases identical to TRBD1. V shed 0 bases and J 7 bases; nucleotides not matched to a gene: 8. Germline V CDR1 and CDR2: DFQATT, SNEGSKA (reference sequence). The length of the CDR3 is 16 residues.